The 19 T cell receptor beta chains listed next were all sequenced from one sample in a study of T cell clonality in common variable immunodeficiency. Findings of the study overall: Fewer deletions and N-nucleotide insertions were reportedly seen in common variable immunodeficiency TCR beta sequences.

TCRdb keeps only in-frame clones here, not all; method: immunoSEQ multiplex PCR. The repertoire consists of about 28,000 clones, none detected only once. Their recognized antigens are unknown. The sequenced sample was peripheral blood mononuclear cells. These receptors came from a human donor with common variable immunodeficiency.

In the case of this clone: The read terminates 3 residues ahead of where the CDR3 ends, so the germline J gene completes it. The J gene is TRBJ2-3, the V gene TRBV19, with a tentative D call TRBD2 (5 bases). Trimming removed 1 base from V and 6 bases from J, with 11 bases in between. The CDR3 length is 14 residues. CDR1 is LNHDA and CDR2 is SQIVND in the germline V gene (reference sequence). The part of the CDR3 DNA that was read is TGTGCCAGTAGTATAGTAGCCCGCGGGGATACG. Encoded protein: CASSIVARGDT. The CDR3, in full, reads CASSIVARGDTQYF.

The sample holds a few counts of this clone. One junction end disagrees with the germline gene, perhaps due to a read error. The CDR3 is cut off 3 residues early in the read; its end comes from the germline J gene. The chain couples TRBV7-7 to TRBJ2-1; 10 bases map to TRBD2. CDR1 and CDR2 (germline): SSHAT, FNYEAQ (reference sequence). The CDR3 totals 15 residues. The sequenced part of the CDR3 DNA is TGTGCTAGCAGCCCCCGAGCGGGGGGGAAAAATGAG. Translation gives CASSPRAGGKNE. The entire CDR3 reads CASSPRAGGKNEQFF.

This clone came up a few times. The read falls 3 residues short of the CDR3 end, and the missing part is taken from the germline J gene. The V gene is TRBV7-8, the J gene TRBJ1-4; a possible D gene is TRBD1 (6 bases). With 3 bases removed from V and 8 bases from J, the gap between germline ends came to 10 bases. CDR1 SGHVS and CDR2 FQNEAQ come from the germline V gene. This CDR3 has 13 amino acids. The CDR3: CASSLGTREKLFF. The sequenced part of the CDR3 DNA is TGTGCCAGCAGCTTGGGGACAAGGGAAAAA. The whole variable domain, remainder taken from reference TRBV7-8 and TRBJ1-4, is GAGVSQSPRYKVAKRGQDVALRCDPISGHVSLFWYQQALGQGPEFLTYFQNEAQLDKSGLPSDRFFAERPEGSVSTLKIQRTQQEDSAVYLCASSLGTREKLFFGSGTQLSVL.

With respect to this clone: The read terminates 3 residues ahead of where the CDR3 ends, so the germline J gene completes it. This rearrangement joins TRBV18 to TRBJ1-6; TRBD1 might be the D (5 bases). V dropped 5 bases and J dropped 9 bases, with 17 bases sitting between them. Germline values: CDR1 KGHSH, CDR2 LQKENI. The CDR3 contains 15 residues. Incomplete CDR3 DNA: TGTGCCAGCTCATCAAACGACGGGCAGGGTTCACCC. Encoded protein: CASSSNDGQGSP. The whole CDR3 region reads CASSSNDGQGSPLHF. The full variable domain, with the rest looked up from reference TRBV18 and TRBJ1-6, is NAGVMQNPRHLVRRRGQEARLRCSPMKGHSHVYWYRQLPEEGLKFMVYLQKENIIDESGMPKERFSAEFPKEGPSILRIQQVVRGDSAAYFCASSSNDGQGSPLHFGNGTRLTVT.

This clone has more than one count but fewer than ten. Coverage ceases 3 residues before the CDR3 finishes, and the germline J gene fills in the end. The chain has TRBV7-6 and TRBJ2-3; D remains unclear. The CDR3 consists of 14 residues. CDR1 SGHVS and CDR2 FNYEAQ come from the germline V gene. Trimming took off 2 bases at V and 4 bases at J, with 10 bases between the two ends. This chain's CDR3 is CASSLSTPPDTQYF. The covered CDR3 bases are TGTGCCAGCAGCTTATCGACACCGCCAGATACG.

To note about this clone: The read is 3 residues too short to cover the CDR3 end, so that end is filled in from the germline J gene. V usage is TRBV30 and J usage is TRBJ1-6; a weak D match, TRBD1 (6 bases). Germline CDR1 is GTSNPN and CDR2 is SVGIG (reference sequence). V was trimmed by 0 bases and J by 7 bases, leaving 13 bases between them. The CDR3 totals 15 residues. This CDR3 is CAWSVPVQGNSPLHF. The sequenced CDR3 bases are TGTGCCTGGAGTGTACCCGTACAGGGAAATTCACCC.

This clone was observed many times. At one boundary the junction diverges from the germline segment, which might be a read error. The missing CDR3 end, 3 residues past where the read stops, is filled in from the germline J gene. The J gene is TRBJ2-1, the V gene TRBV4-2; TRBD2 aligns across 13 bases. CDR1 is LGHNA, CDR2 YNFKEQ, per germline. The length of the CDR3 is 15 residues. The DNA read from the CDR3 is TGCGCCAGCAGCCAACTAGCGGGGGGGCGGGATGAG. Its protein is CASSQLAGGRDE. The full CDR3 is CASSQLAGGRDEQFF.

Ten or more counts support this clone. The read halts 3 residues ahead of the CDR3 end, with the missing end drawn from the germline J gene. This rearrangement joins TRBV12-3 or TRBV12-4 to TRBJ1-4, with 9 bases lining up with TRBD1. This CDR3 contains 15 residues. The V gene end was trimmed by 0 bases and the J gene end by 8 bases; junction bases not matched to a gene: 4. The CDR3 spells CASSLADRGREKLFF. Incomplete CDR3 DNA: TGTGCCAGCAGTTTAGCGGACAGGGGCAGGGAAAAA.

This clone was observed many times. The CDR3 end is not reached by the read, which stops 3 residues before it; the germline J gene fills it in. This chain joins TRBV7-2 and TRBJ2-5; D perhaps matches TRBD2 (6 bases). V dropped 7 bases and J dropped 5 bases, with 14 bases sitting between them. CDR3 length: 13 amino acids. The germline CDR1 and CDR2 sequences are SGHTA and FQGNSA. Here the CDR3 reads CASTTGLSETQYF. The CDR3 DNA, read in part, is TGTGCCAGCACCACGGGACTTTCGGAGACC. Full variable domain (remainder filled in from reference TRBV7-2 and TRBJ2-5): GAGVSQSPSNKVTEKGKDVELRCDPISGHTALYWYRQSLGQGLEFLIYFQGNSAPDKSGLPSDRFSAERTGGSVSTLTIQRTQQEDSAVYLCASTTGLSETQYFGPGTRLLVL.

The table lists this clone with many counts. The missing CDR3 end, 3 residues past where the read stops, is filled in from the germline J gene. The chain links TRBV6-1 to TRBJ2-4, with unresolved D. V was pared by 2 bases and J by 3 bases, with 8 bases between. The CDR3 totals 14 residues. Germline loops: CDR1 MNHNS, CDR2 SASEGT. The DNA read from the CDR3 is TGTGCCAGCAGTGAAACAGACCTCAAAAACATT. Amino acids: CASSETDLKNI. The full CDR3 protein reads CASSETDLKNIQYF.

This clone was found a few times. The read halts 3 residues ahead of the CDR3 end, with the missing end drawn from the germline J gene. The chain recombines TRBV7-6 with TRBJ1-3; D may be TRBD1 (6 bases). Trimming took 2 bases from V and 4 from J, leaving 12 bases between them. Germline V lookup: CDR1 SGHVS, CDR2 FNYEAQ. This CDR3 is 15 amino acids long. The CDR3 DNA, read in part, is TGTGCCAGCAGCTTAAGTAGGGGGAGCGGAAACACC. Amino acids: CASSLSRGSGNT. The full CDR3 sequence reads CASSLSRGSGNTIYF.

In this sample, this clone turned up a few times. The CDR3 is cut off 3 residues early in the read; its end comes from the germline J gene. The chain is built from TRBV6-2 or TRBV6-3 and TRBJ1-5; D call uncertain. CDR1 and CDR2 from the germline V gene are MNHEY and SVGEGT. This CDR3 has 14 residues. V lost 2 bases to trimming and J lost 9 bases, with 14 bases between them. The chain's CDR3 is CASSYDYASGPQHF. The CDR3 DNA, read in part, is TGTGCCAGCAGTTACGATTACGCCTCAGGGCCC.

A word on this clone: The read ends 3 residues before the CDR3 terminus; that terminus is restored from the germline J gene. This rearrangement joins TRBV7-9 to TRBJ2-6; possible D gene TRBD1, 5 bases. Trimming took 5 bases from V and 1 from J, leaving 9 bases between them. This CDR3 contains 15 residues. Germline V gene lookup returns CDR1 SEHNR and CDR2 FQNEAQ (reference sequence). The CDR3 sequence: CASSGQGSGANVLTF. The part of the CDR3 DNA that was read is TGTGCCAGCAGCGGACAAGGTTCTGGGGCCAACGTC. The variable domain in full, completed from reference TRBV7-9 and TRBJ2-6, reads DTGVSQNPRHKITKRGQNVTFRCDPISEHNRLYWYRQTLGQGPEFLTYFQNEAQLEKSRLLSDRFSAERPKGSFSTLEIQRTEQGDSAMYLCASSGQGSGANVLTFGAGSRLTVL.

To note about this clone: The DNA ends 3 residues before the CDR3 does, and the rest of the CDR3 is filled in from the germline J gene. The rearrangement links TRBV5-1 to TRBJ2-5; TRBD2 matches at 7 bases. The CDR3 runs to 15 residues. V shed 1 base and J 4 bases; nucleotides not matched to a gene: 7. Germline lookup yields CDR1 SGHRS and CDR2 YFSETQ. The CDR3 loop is CASSLSRTRGETQYF. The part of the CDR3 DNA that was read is TGCGCCAGCAGCTTGTCACGGACTAGAGGAGAGACC.

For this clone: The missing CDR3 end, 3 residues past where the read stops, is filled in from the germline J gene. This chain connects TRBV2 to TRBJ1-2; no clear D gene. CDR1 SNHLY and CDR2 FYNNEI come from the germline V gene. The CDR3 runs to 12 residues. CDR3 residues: CASSESLRGYTF. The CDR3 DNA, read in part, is TGTGCCAGCAGTGAAAGCCTTCGGGGC.

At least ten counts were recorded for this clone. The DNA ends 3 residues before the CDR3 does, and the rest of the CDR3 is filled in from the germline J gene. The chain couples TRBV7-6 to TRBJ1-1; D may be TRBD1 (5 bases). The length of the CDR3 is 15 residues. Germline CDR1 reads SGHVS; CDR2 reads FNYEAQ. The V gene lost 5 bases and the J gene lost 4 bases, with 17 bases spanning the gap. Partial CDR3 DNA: TGTGCCAGCAGCGATAAAAGGGGAGCCGGCACTGAA. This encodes CASSDKRGAGTE. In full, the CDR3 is CASSDKRGAGTEAFF.

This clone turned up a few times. The CDR3 loop reads CASSVPGQANTGELFF. The CDR3 DNA, read in part, is TGTGCCAGCAGCGTCCCGGGACAAGCGAACACCGGGGAG. The chain carries TRBV7-8 and TRBJ2-2; D is possibly TRBD1 (6 bases). The read gets to within 3 residues of the CDR3 end, and the germline J gene fills in the rest. V was pared by 5 bases and J by 0 bases, with 13 bases between. This CDR3 is built from 16 residues. Germline-derived CDR1 and CDR2 are SGHVS and FQNEAQ.

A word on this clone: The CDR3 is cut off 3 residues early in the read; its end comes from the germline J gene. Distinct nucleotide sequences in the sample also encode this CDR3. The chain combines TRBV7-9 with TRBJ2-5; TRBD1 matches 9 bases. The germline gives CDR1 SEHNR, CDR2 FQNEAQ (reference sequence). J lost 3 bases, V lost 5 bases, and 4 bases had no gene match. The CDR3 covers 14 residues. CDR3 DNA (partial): TGTGCCAGCAGCCCGCGGGACAGGGAAGAGACC. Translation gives CASSPRDREET. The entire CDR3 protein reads CASSPRDREETQYF.

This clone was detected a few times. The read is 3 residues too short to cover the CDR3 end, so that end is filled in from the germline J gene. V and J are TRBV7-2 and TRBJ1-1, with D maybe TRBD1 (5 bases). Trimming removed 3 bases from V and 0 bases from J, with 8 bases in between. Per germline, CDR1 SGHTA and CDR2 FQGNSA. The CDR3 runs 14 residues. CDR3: CASSFPTVNTEAFF. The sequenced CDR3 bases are TGTGCCAGCAGCTTCCCGACAGTGAACACTGAA. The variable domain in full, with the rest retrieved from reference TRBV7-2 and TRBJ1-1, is GAGVSQSPSNKVTEKGKDVELRCDPISGHTALYWYRQSLGQGLEFLIYFQGNSAPDKSGLPSDRFSAERTGGSVSTLTIQRTQQEDSAVYLCASSFPTVNTEAFFGQGTRLTVV.